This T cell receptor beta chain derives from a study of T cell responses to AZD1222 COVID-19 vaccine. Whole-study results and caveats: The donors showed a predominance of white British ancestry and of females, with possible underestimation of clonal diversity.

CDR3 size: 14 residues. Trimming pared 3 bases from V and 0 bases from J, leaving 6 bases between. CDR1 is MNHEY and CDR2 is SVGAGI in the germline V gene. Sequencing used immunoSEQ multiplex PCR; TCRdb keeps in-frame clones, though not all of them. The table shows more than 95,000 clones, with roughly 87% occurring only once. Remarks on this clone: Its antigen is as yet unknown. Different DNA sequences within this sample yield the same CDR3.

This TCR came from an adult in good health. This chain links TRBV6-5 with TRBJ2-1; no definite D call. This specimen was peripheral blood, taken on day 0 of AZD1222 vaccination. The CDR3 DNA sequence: TGTGCCAGCAGTTATGGGGTCTCCTACAATGAGCAGTTCTTC. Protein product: CASSYGVSYNEQFF.